This T cell receptor (beta chain) was retrieved from a study of T cell changes during pregnancy in multiple sclerosis. Data came from immunoSEQ multiplex PCR; TCRdb stores just in-frame clones and leaves some out. Of some 38,000 clones listed, around 90% are singletons. V was shortened by 5 bases and J by 1 base, with 9 bases between the two germline ends. The CDR3 is 14 residues long. CDR1 is LNHDA, CDR2 SQIVND, per germline (reference sequence). The material sequenced was CD4+ T cells from peripheral blood mononuclear cells, taken after pregnancy. The chain joins TRBV19 to TRBJ1-5, with D unclear. The clonotype was recovered from a female donor in good health, enrolled as a control in a pregnancy study. The CDR3, as DNA: TGTGCCAGTAGTCTACTAGACAGCAATCAGCCCCAGCATTTT. Residues: CASSLLDSNQPQHF.